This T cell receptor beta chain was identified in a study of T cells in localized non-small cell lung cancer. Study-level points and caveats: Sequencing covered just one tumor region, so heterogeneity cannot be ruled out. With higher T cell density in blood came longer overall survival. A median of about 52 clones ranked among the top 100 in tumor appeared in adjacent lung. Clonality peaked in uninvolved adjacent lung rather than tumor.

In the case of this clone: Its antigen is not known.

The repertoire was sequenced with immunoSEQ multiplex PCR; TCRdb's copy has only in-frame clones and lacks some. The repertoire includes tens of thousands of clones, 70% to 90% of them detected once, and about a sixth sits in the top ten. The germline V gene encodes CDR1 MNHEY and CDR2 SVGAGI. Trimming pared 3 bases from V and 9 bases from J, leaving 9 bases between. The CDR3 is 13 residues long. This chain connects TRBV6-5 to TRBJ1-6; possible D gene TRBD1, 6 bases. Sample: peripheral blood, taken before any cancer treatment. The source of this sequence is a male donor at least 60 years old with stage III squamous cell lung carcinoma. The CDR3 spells CASSYARGSPLHF. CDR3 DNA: TGTGCCAGCAGTTATGCCAGGGGTTCACCCCTCCACTTT.